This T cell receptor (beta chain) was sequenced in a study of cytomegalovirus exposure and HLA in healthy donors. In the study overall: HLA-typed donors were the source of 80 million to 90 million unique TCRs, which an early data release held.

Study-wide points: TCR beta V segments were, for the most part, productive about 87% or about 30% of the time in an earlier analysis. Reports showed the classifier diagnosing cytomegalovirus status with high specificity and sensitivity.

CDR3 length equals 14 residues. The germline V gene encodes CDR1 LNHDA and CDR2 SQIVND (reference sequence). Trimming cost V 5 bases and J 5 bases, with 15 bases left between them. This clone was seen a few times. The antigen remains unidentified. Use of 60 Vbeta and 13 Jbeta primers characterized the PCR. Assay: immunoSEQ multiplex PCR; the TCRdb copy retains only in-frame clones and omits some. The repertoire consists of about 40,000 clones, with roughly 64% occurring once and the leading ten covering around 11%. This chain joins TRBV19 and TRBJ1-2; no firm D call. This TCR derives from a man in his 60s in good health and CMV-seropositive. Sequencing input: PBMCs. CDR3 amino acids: CASSRDTLWYGYTF. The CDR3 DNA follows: TGTGCCAGTAGTCGCGACACCCTCTGGTATGGCTACACCTTC.